Presented here are 26 T cell receptor beta chains from one specimen sequenced in a study of response to subunit inactivated influenza vaccine (dated 2018 in TCRdb). The receptor library was made with RT-PCR. The instrument was an Illumina HiSeq 2500. TCRdb's own reprocessing of the public reads used fastp at Q25 and MiXCR and kept productive beta chains. Rows with a matching CDR3 protein are joined into one entry that keeps the most common DNA and genes. The sample table holds about 500,000 distinct CDR3 sequences, of which 16% were seen once. The ten top clones hold less than 4% of the sample. The source material was CD4+ T cells sorted from PBMCs, sampled 23 to 25 months after vaccination. The receptors originated from a man between 45 and 75 years old who received an inactivated influenza vaccine. Donor details come from another sample of the same person, matched by shared clones.

This clonotype was seen many times. The genes are TRBV6-2 or TRBV6-3 and TRBJ2-3, with no clear D. The V end was cut by 6 bases, the J end by 1 base, with 11 bases between. CDR1 is MNHEY and CDR2 is SVGEGT in the germline V gene. This CDR3 has 14 amino acids. In DNA form, the CDR3 reads TGTGCCAGCAGCTCAAGACTGGGCACAGATACGCAGTATTTT. It translates to CASSSRLGTDTQYF.

This chain links TRBV2 with TRBJ2-2; D is uncertain. CDR3 length equals 11 residues. V lost 8 bases and J lost 9, with 10 bases in between. The germline CDR1 and CDR2 sequences are SNHLY and FYNNEI. The CDR3 protein is CASQSSRELFF. The CDR3, as DNA: TGTGCCAGCCAGAGCAGCAGGGAGCTGTTTTTT.

The sample holds a few counts of this clonotype. The V and J genes are TRBV20-1 and TRBJ1-1; D is unclear. This CDR3 has 14 residues. Per germline, CDR1 DFQATT and CDR2 SNEGSKA (reference sequence). In DNA, the CDR3 is TGCGTGAGACCTGGCCGCGAGTTTGGCACTGAAGCTTTCTTT. It encodes CVRPGREFGTEAFF.

The chain carries TRBV20-1 and TRBJ2-7, with TRBD2 matching 9 bases. The trim removed 6 bases at V and 3 bases at J, leaving 15 bases unmatched. The CDR3 has 16 amino acids. Looked up from germline, CDR1 is DFQATT and CDR2 is SNEGSKA (reference sequence). The CDR3 reads CSAGILRASGIYEQYF. The CDR3 nucleotides read TGCAGTGCCGGGATCCTCCGGGCTAGCGGGATCTACGAGCAGTACTTC.

This clonotype was seen more than once but under ten times. The CDR3, as DNA: TGTGCCAGCAGCTTAGGGACATCCCCCCGGGGAGATACGCAGTATTTT. This gives the protein CASSLGTSPRGDTQYF. The rearrangement joins TRBV11-1 to TRBJ2-3; D may correspond to TRBD1 or TRBD2 (5 bases each). Deletions cut 1 base from V and 5 bases from J, with 16 bases between. Per the germline V gene, CDR1 is SGHAT and CDR2 is FQDESV (reference sequence). There are 16 residues in the CDR3.

V and J are TRBV20-1 and TRBJ2-3; 7 bases are shared with TRBD2. Germline loops: CDR1 DFQATT, CDR2 SNEGSKA (reference sequence). V lost 6 bases, J lost 1 base, and 10 bases stayed unmatched. This CDR3 region has 15 residues. The CDR3 reads CSAKIPGGGTDTQYF. The CDR3 bases are TGCAGTGCAAAGATCCCGGGGGGAGGCACAGATACGCAGTATTTT.

The chain recombines TRBV18 with TRBJ2-2; D gene uncertain. Trimming stripped 0 bases from V and 2 bases from J, with 13 bases between. There are 17 residues in the CDR3. Germline V gene sequence: CDR1 KGHSH, CDR2 LQKENI. Here the CDR3 DNA reads TGTGCCAGCTCACCACCAACCGTTCCAGGAAACACCGGGGAGCTGTTTTTT. Its protein product is CASSPPTVPGNTGELFF.

V is TRBV12-3 or TRBV12-4 and J is TRBJ1-4; no clear D gene. Trimming took 6 bases from V and 10 from J, leaving 15 bases between them. CDR3 length: 13 amino acids. DNA of the CDR3: TGTGCCAGCAGCTTGGACCTGCGGGGAAAACTGTTTTTT. It codes for CASSLDLRGKLFF.

The J gene is TRBJ2-1, the V gene TRBV4-3; 10 nucleotides line up with TRBD2. The germline gives CDR1 LGHNA, CDR2 YSLEER. The CDR3 has 13 amino acids. The V segment lost 2 bases and the J segment 10 bases; nucleotides outside the gene matches: 2. The CDR3 DNA reads as TGCGCCAGCAGCCAAATAGCGGGGGGAGAGCAGTTCTTC. This gives the protein CASSQIAGGEQFF.

V is TRBV5-1 and J is TRBJ2-5; 9 bases agree with TRBD2. Trimming removed 4 bases from V and 4 bases from J; junction bases left unmatched: 14. The CDR3 consists of 17 residues. Germline CDR1 SGHRS, CDR2 YFSETQ. Here the CDR3 reads CASSVGMRAGGPETQYF. The CDR3 bases are TGCGCCAGCAGCGTAGGCATGAGGGCGGGAGGGCCAGAGACCCAGTACTTC.

There are many counts of this clonotype. V is TRBV7-9 and J is TRBJ1-1; 7 bases map to TRBD1. The CDR3 consists of 13 residues. In germline, CDR1 is SEHNR, CDR2 FQNEAQ (reference sequence). V trimming: 5 bases; J trimming: 4 bases; junction bases outside the gene matches: 4. The DNA for the CDR3 is TGTGCCAGCAGCCTACAGGGGAGCACTGAAGCTTTCTTT. Its protein is CASSLQGSTEAFF.

The V call is TRBV7-2, the J call TRBJ2-7, with D possibly matching TRBD2 (6 bases). The V gene lost 2 bases and the J gene lost 6 bases, with 20 bases spanning the gap. CDR1 is SGHTA, CDR2 FQGNSA, per germline. CDR3 length: 16 residues. Written as DNA, the CDR3 is TGTGCCAGCAGCTTAAGTGGTGGGATGGGGGGAGGCGAGCAGTACTTC. This translates into CASSLSGGMGGGEQYF.

This clonotype has a handful of counts. The rearrangement joins TRBV7-8 to TRBJ1-2; D remains ambiguous. The CDR3 sequence is 15 residues long. V was trimmed by 5 bases and J by 2 bases, leaving 15 bases between them. The V gene's germline CDR1 is SGHVS and CDR2 FQNEAQ. This CDR3 reads CASSLQAGMNYGYTF. DNA of the CDR3: TGTGCCAGCAGCCTTCAGGCGGGGATGAACTATGGCTACACCTTC.

This clonotype was counted ten times or more. This sequence joins TRBV12-3 or TRBV12-4 and TRBJ1-5; D possibly corresponds to TRBD1 (5 bases). The CDR3 is 14 residues long. V was cut by 5 bases and J by 2 bases, with 10 bases left in between. CDR3 sequence: CASSPSTGNQPQHF. The CDR3 DNA is TGTGCCAGCAGTCCTTCGACAGGCAATCAGCCCCAGCATTTT.

This clonotype has more than one count but fewer than ten. This rearrangement joins TRBV6-2 or TRBV6-3 to TRBJ2-3; 8 bases align to TRBD2. This CDR3 spans 15 amino acids. With V trimmed by 2 bases and J by 5 bases, 6 bases remained unmatched. The germline CDR1 and CDR2 sequences are MNHEY and SVGEGT. Written as DNA, the CDR3 is TGTGCCAGCAGTTACGACGGGGGGGCCATAGATACGCAGTATTTT. Residues: CASSYDGGAIDTQYF.

This clonotype has a handful of counts. This chain links TRBV5-1 with TRBJ2-1; TRBD2 matches at 10 bases. The germline V gene has CDR1 SGHRS and CDR2 YFSETQ. Unmatched junction bases numbered 12, after V lost 0 bases and J lost 0 bases. The CDR3 length is 20 residues. CDR3 sequence (DNA): TGCGCCAGCAGCTTGGCCCCGGCTAGCGGGAGCCTCCACTCCTACAATGAGCAGTTCTTC. Protein product: CASSLAPASGSLHSYNEQFF.

The chain combines TRBV29-1 with TRBJ1-2; tentatively, D is TRBD1 (6 bases). V was clipped by 7 bases and J by 2 bases, with 11 bases between them. CDR1 and CDR2 from the germline V gene are SQVTM and ANQGSEA. The CDR3 extends over 12 amino acids. The CDR3 bases are TGCAGCGCTCAGGGGCGGAACTATGGCTACACCTTC. Translated: CSAQGRNYGYTF.

This chain links TRBV28 with TRBJ2-7, with 7 bases that match TRBD1. The trim removed 4 bases at V and 2 bases at J, leaving 2 bases unmatched. This CDR3 contains 13 residues. Germline lookup yields CDR1 MDHEN and CDR2 SYDVKM. The CDR3 sequence: CASSSGQPYEQYF. CDR3 DNA sequence: TGTGCCAGCAGTTCGGGACAGCCCTACGAGCAGTACTTC.

This chain joins TRBV28 and TRBJ2-2; 9 bases are a match to TRBD2. Germline CDR1 is MDHEN and CDR2 is SYDVKM. V lost 9 bases, J lost 0 bases, and 14 bases stayed unmatched. The CDR3 runs to 18 residues. CDR3 nucleotide sequence: TGTGCCAGGGGCGCGGGGGGGAGACGTAGGGCGAACACCGGGGAGCTGTTTTTT. Protein sequence: CARGAGGRRRANTGELFF. Filled out from reference TRBV28 and TRBJ2-2, the complete variable domain reads DVKVTQSSRYLVKRTGEKVFLECVQDMDHENMFWYRQDPGLGLRLIYFSYDVKMKEKGDIPEGYSVSREKKERFSLILESASTNQTSMYLCARGAGGRRRANTGELFFGEGSRLTVL.

This clonotype was found a few times. The V and J genes are TRBV20-1 and TRBJ2-7; D might be TRBD1 or TRBD2, each matching 5 bases. Germline assignment: CDR1 DFQATT and CDR2 SNEGSKA (reference sequence). Deletions cut 1 base from V and 2 bases from J, with 12 bases between. The CDR3 consists of 14 residues. The CDR3 DNA reads as TGCAGTGCTAGAGCAGTAAGGGACGCCTACGAGCAGTACTTC. Translation gives CSARAVRDAYEQYF.

This rearrangement joins TRBV11-2 to TRBJ2-5, with 9 bases matching TRBD2. Germline CDR1 is SGHAT and CDR2 is FQNNGV. The trim removed 4 bases at V and 5 bases at J, leaving 11 bases unmatched. This CDR3 is built from 16 residues. The CDR3 is CASSSMGLAVTETQYF. In DNA, the CDR3 is TGTGCCAGCAGCTCGATGGGACTAGCAGTGACGGAGACCCAGTACTTC.

This clonotype was recorded a few times. This rearrangement joins TRBV24-1 to TRBJ2-2, with 9 bases fitting TRBD1. The CDR3 consists of 17 residues. Germline V gene lookup returns CDR1 KGHDR and CDR2 SFDVKD. The V segment lost 1 base and the J segment 4 bases; nucleotides outside the gene matches: 6. As DNA, the CDR3 is TGTGCCACCAGTGATTTAGGGACAGGGTTCGGCACCGGGGAGCTGTTTTTT. It yields the protein CATSDLGTGFGTGELFF.

The chain couples TRBV4-3 to TRBJ1-6, with D perhaps matching TRBD1 (5 bases). CDR1 is LGHNA and CDR2 is YSLEER in the germline V gene. The CDR3 runs to 15 residues. Trimming left V 6 bases short and J 10 bases short, with 19 bases between. The CDR3 loop reads CASSRGWGMVSPLHF. The DNA for the CDR3 is TGCGCCAGCAGTCGGGGTTGGGGGATGGTCTCACCCCTCCACTTT.

V usage is TRBV20-1 and J usage is TRBJ2-4, with D perhaps matching TRBD2 (6 bases). Trimming took off 5 bases at V and 7 bases at J, with 12 bases between the two ends. Germline CDR1 DFQATT, CDR2 SNEGSKA (reference sequence). The CDR3 runs to 12 residues. DNA of the CDR3: TGCAGTGCTGGGGGACGGGGGAACATTCAGTACTTC. It encodes CSAGGRGNIQYF.

This clonotype appeared a few times. The chain recombines TRBV2 with TRBJ2-1; 8 positions agree with TRBD2. Trimming removed 4 bases from V and 0 bases from J; junction bases left unmatched: 5. Germline V gives CDR1 SNHLY, CDR2 FYNNEI. The CDR3 sequence is 16 residues long. The CDR3 region is CASSVRGGSSYNEQFF. The CDR3 DNA is TGTGCCAGCAGTGTGCGCGGGGGGAGCTCCTACAATGAGCAGTTCTTC.

This clonotype was observed a handful of times. The chain employs TRBV20-1 and TRBJ2-1; tentative D call: TRBD2 (7 bases). Germline CDR1 DFQATT, CDR2 SNEGSKA (reference sequence). The V end lost 5 bases, the J end lost 4 bases, and 18 bases lay between the germline ends. The CDR3 contains 15 residues. In DNA, the CDR3 is TGCAGTGCTGGGGGGCCTAGCGGCCCATACAATGAGCAGTTCTTC. Translated, it gives CSAGGPSGPYNEQFF.